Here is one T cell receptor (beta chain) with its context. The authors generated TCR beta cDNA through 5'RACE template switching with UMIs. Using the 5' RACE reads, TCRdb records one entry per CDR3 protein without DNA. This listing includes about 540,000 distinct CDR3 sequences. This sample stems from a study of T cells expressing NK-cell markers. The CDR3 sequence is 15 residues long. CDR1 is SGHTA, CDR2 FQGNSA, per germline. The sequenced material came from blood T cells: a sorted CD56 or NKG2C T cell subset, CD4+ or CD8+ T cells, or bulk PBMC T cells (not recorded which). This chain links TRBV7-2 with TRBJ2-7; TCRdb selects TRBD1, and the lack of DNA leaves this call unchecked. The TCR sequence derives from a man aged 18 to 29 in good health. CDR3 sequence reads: CASSIGQGAAHEQYF. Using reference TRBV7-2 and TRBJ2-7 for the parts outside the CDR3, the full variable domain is GAGVSQSPSNKVTEKGKDVELRCDPISGHTALYWYRQSLGQGLEFLIYFQGNSAPDKSGLPSDRFSAERTGGSVSTLTIQRTQQEDSAVYLCASSIGQGAAHEQYFGPGTRLTVT.